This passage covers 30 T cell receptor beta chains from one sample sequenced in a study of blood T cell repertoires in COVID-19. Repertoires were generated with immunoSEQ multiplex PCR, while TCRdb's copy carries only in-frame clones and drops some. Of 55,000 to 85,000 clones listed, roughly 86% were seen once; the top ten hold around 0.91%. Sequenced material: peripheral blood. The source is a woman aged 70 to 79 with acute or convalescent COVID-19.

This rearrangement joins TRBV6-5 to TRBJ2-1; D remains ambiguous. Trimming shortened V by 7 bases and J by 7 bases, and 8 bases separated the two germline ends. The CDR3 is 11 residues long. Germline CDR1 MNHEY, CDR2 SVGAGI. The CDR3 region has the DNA TGTGCCAGCACGGTTCCGAATGAGCAGTTCTTC. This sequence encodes CASTVPNEQFF.

The CDR3, as DNA: TGTGCCAGCAGCCCCGGACAGGGTTTCACCGGGGAGCTGTTTTTT. It codes for CASSPGQGFTGELFF. This chain uses TRBV7-2 with TRBJ2-2, with 8 nucleotides matching TRBD1. Germline V lookup: CDR1 SGHTA, CDR2 FQGNSA. V trimming: 5 bases; J trimming: 4 bases; junction bases outside the gene matches: 6. The length of the CDR3 is 15 residues.

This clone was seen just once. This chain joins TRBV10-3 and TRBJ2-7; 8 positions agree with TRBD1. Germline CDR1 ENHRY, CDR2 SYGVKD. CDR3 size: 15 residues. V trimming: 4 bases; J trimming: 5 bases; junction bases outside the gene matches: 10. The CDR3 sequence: CAISATDRAGDEQYF. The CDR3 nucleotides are TGTGCCATCAGTGCGACGGACAGGGCCGGAGACGAGCAGTACTTC.

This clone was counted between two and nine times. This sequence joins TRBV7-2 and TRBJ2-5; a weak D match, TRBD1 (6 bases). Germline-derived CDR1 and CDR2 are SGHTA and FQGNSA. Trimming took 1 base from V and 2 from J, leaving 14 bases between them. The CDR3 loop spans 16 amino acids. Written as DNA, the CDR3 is TGTGCCAGCAGCTTAGTAGGGACAACAAAACAAGAGACCCAGTACTTC. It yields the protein CASSLVGTTKQETQYF.

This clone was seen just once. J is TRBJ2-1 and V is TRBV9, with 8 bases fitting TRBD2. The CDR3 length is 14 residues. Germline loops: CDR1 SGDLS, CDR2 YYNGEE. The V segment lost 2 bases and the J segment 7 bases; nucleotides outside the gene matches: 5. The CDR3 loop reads CASSVGLAENEQFF. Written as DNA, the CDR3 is TGTGCCAGCAGCGTCGGACTAGCTGAAAATGAGCAGTTCTTC. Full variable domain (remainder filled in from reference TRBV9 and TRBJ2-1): DSGVTQTPKHLITATGQRVTLRCSPRSGDLSVYWYQQSLDQGLQFLIQYYNGEERAKGNILERFSAQQFPDLHSELNLSSLELGDSALYFCASSVGLAENEQFFGPGTRLTVL.

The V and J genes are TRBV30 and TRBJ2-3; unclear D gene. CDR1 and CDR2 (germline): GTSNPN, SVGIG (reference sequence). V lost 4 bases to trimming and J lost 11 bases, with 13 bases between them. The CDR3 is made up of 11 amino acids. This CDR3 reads CAWKAGIRQYF. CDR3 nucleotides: TGTGCCTGGAAAGCAGGCATTAGGCAGTATTTT.

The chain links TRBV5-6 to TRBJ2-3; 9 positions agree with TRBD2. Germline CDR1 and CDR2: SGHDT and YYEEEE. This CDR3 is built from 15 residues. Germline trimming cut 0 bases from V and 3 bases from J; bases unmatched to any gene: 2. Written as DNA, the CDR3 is TGTGCCAGCAGCTTGGGACTAGCGGCGACAGATACGCAGTATTTT. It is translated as CASSLGLAATDTQYF.

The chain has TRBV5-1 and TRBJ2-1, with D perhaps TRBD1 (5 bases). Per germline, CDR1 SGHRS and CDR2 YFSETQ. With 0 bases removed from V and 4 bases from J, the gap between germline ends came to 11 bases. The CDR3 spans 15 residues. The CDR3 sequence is CASSLEQAAYNEQFF. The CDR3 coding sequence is TGCGCCAGCAGCTTGGAACAGGCTGCTTACAATGAGCAGTTCTTC.

The CDR3 is CASSQVPESEAFF. The CDR3 nucleotides read TGTGCCAGCAGCCAAGTACCGGAGTCTGAAGCTTTCTTT. V gene TRBV3-1 (or the pseudogene TRBV3-2) combines with J gene TRBJ1-1; D unresolved. V was shortened by 1 base and J by 6 bases, with 9 bases between the two germline ends. CDR3 length: 13 residues. Germline CDR1 and CDR2: LGHDT and YNNKEL (reference sequence).

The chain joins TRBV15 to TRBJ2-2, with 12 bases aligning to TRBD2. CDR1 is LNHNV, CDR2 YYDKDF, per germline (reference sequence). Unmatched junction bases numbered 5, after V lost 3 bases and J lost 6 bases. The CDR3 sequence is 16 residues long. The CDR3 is CATSRTSGSRAGELFF. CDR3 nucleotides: TGTGCCACCAGCAGGACTAGCGGGAGTCGGGCCGGGGAGCTGTTTTTT.

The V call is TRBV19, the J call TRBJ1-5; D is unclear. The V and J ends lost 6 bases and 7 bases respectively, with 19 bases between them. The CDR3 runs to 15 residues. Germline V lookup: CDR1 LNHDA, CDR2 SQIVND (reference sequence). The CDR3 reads CASSQRRGSGQPQHF. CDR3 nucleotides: TGTGCCAGTAGCCAGAGGAGAGGGTCGGGACAGCCCCAGCATTTT. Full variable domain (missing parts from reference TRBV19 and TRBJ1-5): DGGITQSPKYLFRKEGQNVTLSCEQNLNHDAMYWYRQDPGQGLRLIYYSQIVNDFQKGDIAEGYSVSREKKESFPLTVTSAQKNPTAFYLCASSQRRGSGQPQHFGDGTRLSIL.

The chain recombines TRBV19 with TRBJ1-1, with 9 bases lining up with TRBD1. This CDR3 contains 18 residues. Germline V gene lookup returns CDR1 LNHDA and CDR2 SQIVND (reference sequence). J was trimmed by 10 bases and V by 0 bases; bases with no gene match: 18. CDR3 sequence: CASSIDRGPGQGFLSAFF. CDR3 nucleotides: TGTGCCAGTAGTATAGATCGCGGTCCGGGACAGGGTTTTTTGTCAGCTTTCTTT.

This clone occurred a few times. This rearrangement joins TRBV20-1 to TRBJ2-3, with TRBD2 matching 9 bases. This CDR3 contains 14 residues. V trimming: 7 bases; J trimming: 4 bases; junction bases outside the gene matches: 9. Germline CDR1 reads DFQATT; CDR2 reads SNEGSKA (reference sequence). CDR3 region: CSVSSGGKADTQYF. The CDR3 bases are TGCAGTGTTAGTAGCGGGGGAAAAGCAGATACGCAGTATTTT.

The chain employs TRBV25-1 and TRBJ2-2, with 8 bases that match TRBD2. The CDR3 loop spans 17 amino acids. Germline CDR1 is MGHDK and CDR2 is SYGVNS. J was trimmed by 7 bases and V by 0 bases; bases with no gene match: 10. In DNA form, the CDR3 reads TGTGCCAGCAGTGAATATCCCACCGGGGGGGAGGTCGGGGAGCTGTTTTTT. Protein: CASSEYPTGGEVGELFF.

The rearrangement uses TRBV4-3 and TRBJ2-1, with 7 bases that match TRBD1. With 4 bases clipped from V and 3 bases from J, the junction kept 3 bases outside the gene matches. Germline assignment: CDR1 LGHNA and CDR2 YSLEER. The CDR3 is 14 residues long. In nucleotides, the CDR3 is TGCGCCAGCAGCCGTGGGACAGACTACAATGAGCAGTTCTTC. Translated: CASSRGTDYNEQFF.

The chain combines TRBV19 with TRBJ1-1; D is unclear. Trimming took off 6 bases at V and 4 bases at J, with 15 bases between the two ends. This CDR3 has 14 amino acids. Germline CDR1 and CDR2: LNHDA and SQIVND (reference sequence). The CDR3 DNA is TGTGCCAGTAGGGTGCCCGGCCGGGGCACTGAAGCTTTCTTT. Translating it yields CASRVPGRGTEAFF.

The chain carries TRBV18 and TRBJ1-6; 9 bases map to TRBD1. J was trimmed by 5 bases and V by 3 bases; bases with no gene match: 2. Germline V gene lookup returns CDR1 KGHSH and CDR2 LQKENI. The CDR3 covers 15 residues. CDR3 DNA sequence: TGTGCCAGCTCACCCGGACAGGGGAATAATTCACCCCTCCACTTT. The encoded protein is CASSPGQGNNSPLHF.

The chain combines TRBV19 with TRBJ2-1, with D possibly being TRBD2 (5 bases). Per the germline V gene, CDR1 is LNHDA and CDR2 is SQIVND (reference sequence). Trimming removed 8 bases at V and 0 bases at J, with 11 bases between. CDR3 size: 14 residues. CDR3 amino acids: CASSGVTSYNEQFF. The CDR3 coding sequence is TGTGCCAGTTCCGGGGTAACCTCCTACAATGAGCAGTTCTTC.

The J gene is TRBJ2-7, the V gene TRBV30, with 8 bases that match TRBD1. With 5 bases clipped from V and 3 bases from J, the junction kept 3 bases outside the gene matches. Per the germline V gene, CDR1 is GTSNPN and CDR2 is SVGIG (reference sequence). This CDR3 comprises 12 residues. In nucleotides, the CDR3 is TGTGCCTGGGGACAGGGCGGCTACGAGCAGTACTTC. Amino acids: CAWGQGGYEQYF.

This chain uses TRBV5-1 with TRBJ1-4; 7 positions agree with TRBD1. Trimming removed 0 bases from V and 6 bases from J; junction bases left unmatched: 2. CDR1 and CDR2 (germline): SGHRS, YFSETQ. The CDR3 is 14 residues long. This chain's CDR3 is CASSLGRGDEKLFF. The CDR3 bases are TGCGCCAGCAGCTTGGGCAGGGGGGATGAAAAACTGTTTTTT.

The CDR3 sequence: CASSPGVLSRASGSGNEQFF. CDR3 coding DNA: TGTGCCAGCAGTCCCGGAGTTTTATCCAGGGCTAGCGGGAGTGGGAATGAGCAGTTCTTC. The V call is TRBV27, the J call TRBJ2-1; 10 bases are shared with TRBD2. V trimming: 5 bases; J trimming: 7 bases; junction bases outside the gene matches: 23. CDR3 length: 20 residues. Germline V gene lookup returns CDR1 MNHEY and CDR2 SMNVEV (reference sequence).

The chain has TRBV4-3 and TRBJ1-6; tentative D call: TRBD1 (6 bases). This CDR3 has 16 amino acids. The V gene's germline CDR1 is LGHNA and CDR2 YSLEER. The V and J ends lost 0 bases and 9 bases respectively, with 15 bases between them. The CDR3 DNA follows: TGCGCCAGCAGCCAAGACGGAAACAGGGCGATTTCACCCCTCCACTTT. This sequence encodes CASSQDGNRAISPLHF.

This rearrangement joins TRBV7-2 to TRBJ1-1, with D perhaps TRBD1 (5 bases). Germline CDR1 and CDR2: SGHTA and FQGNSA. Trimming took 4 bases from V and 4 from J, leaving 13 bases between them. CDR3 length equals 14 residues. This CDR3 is CASSSQGGATEAFF. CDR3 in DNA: TGTGCCAGCAGCTCCCAGGGAGGGGCCACTGAAGCTTTCTTT.

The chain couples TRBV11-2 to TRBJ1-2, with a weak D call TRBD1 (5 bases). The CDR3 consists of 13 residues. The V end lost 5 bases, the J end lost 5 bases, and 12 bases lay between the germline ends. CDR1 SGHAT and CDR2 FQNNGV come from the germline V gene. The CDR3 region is CASSPGAGYGYTF. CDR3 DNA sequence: TGTGCCAGCAGCCCTGGGGCAGGGTATGGCTACACCTTC.

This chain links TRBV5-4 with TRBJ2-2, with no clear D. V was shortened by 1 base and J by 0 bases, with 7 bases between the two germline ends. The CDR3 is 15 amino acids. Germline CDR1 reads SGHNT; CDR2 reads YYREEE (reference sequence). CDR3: CASSLYRANTGELFF. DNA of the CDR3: TGTGCCAGCAGCTTGTACCGGGCGAACACCGGGGAGCTGTTTTTT.

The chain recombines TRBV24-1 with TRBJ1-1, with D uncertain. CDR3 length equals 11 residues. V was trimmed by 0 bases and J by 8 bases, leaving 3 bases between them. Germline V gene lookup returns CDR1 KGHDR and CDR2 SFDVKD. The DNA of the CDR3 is TGTGCCACCAGTGATTTGCGGGAAGCTTTCTTT. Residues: CATSDLREAFF.

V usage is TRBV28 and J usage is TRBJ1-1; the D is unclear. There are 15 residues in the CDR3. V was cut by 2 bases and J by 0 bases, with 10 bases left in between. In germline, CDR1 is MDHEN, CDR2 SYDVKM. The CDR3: CASSLIESMNTEAFF. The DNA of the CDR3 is TGTGCCAGCAGTTTAATTGAGTCTATGAACACTGAAGCTTTCTTT.

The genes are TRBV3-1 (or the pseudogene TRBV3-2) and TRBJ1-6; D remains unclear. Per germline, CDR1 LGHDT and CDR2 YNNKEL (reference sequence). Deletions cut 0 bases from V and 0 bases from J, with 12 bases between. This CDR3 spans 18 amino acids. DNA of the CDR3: TGTGCCAGCAGCCAAGATGTTGTCGACTTCTCCTATAATTCACCCCTCCACTTT. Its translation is CASSQDVVDFSYNSPLHF.

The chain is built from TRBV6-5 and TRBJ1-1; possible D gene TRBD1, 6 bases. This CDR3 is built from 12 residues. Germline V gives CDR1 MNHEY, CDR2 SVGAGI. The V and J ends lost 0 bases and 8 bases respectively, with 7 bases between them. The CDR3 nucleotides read TGTGCCAGCAGTTACTCAAGGGGGGAAGCTTTCTTT. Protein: CASSYSRGEAFF.

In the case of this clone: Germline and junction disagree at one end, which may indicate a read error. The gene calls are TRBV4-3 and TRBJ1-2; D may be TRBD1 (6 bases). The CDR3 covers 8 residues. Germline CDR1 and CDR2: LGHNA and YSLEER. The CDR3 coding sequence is TGCGCCAGCAGCCCTAGGGGGTTC. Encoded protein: CASSPRGF.